A single sample is the source of the 23 T cell receptor beta chains below, sequenced in a study of T cells in Graves' hyperthyroidism and ophthalmopathy (dated by TCRdb to between 2017 and 2020). Libraries were constructed by multiplex PCR. Data came from an Illumina HiSeq 2000. TCR beta CDR3 regions were amplified from RNA transcripts. The TCR CDR3 was subjected to a first round of RT-PCR using the HTBI primer set and the Qiagen OneStep RT-PCR kit. TCRdb itself trimmed the public reads at Q25 with fastp, ran MiXCR and retained productive beta chains. All rows with the same CDR3 protein become a single entry with the most common DNA and genes. This sample is represented by about 350,000 distinct CDR3 sequences; about 19% of them were singletons. Clones ranked in the top ten supply about 4% of the sample. The specimen was blood. Every receptor here comes from a woman aged 18-29 years with Graves' hyperthyroidism.

In its sample, this clonotype was seen many times. The J gene is TRBJ1-2, the V gene TRBV9; a weak D match, TRBD1 (5 bases). The CDR3 runs 15 residues. Between the trimmed V and J ends, which lost 2 bases and 8 bases, there was a span of 19 bases. Germline-derived CDR1 and CDR2 are SGDLS and YYNGEE. CDR3 amino acids: CASSVLPGHWTGYTF. CDR3 nucleotides: TGTGCCAGCAGCGTCCTCCCGGGGCATTGGACGGGCTACACCTTC.

This clonotype was counted ten times or more. The gene calls are TRBV2 and TRBJ1-1; perhaps TRBD1 as D (5 bases). Trimming removed 6 bases at V and 2 bases at J, with 13 bases between. Germline V gene sequence: CDR1 SNHLY, CDR2 FYNNEI. This CDR3 contains 14 residues. As DNA, the CDR3 is TGTGCCAGCAGCCCCGGCAGGGCAAACACTGAAGCTTTCTTT. Protein sequence: CASSPGRANTEAFF.

This clonotype came up a few times. The chain employs TRBV4-1 and TRBJ2-2; TRBD1 might be the D (6 bases). The CDR3 is made up of 17 amino acids. Germline V gives CDR1 MGHRA, CDR2 YSYEKL. Deletions cut 4 bases from V and 1 base from J, with 16 bases between. The DNA for the CDR3 is TGCGCCAGCAGCCGGACGATTGGGGGCTGGAACACCGGGGAGCTGTTTTTT. Translation gives CASSRTIGGWNTGELFF.

This clonotype was picked up many times. The rearrangement uses TRBV6-2 or TRBV6-3 and TRBJ2-5; TRBD2 matches at 11 bases. Trimming cost V 6 bases and J 2 bases; bases outside gene matches: 8. The CDR3 extends over 16 amino acids. Germline CDR1 and CDR2: MNHEY and SVGEGT. The CDR3 sequence: CASSSMGLAAQETQYF. The CDR3 coding sequence is TGTGCCAGCAGCTCAATGGGACTAGCGGCACAAGAGACCCAGTACTTC.

This clonotype was observed at least ten times. The V call is TRBV7-3, the J call TRBJ2-5; D might be TRBD2 (6 bases). V lost 2 bases, J lost 5 bases, and 15 bases lay in between. Per germline, CDR1 SGHTA and CDR2 FQGTGA. This CDR3 spans 15 amino acids. The CDR3 here is CASSLGGSGRETQYF. For the CDR3, the DNA is TGTGCCAGCAGCTTAGGAGGGTCCGGTAGGGAGACCCAGTACTTC.

This clonotype was detected ten times or more. V usage is TRBV6-2 or TRBV6-3 and J usage is TRBJ2-7; 7 bases are a match to TRBD1. Per the germline V gene, CDR1 is MNHEY and CDR2 is SVGEGT. The CDR3 has 17 amino acids. With 0 bases clipped from V and 3 bases from J, the junction kept 11 bases outside the gene matches. CDR3 region: CASSYSIVGTERYEQYF. CDR3 nucleotide sequence: TGTGCCAGCAGTTACTCGATTGTAGGGACAGAGCGCTACGAGCAGTACTTC.

This clonotype was counted at least ten times. This rearrangement joins TRBV2 to TRBJ1-1; 8 nucleotides align to TRBD1. V was pared by 7 bases and J by 3 bases, with 7 bases of the junction left unmatched. The germline V gene encodes CDR1 SNHLY and CDR2 FYNNEI. CDR3 length equals 14 residues. CDR3 coding DNA: TGTGCCAGCACGAGAGACAGGGGTGACACTGAAGCTTTCTTT. Translating gives CASTRDRGDTEAFF.

The table lists this clonotype with a few counts. The rearrangement uses TRBV29-1 and TRBJ1-1; perhaps TRBD1 as D (5 bases). The length of the CDR3 is 15 residues. V lost 4 bases to trimming and J lost 0 bases, with 15 bases between them. The V gene's germline CDR1 is SQVTM and CDR2 ANQGSEA. CDR3 nucleotide sequence: TGCAGCGTTGGAGGGGCTACCAAAATGAACACTGAAGCTTTCTTT. As protein: CSVGGATKMNTEAFF.

In this sample, this clonotype turned up many times. The gene calls are TRBV2 and TRBJ1-3; D not resolved. CDR1 is SNHLY, CDR2 FYNNEI, per germline. The CDR3 extends over 13 amino acids. V shed 1 base and J shed 0 bases, with 1 base lying between them. CDR3 nucleotide sequence: TGTGCCAGCAGTGAAGTCTCTGGAAACACCATATATTTT. Its protein is CASSEVSGNTIYF.

The sample holds many counts of this clonotype. The DNA is omitted, as the CDR3 cannot be located on it reliably, and the CDR3 follows TCRdb's listing. The chain combines TRBV7-3 with TRBJ2-4; the listed D gene, TRBD1, was not tested against the DNA. Inclusive of both ends, the CDR3 amounts to 13 amino acids. The germline V gene has CDR1 SGHTA and CDR2 FQGTGA. CDR3 residues: CASSTVGAGIKYF.

At least ten counts were recorded for this clonotype. The chain combines TRBV18 with TRBJ1-1; D is undetermined. The CDR3 consists of 15 residues. CDR1 and CDR2 (germline): KGHSH, LQKENI. Trimming removed 0 bases from V and 0 bases from J, with 8 bases in between. The CDR3 loop is CASSPPGRMNTEAFF. The DNA of the CDR3 is TGTGCCAGCTCACCACCAGGCAGGATGAACACTGAAGCTTTCTTT.

This clonotype was seen at least ten times. The V gene is TRBV30, the J gene TRBJ2-2, with 7 bases fitting TRBD1. CDR3 length: 14 amino acids. Looked up from germline, CDR1 is GTSNPN and CDR2 is SVGIG (reference sequence). V shed 5 bases and J 6 bases; nucleotides not matched to a gene: 9. The chain's CDR3 is CAWVGTVEAGELFF. The CDR3 DNA reads TGTGCCTGGGTAGGGACAGTCGAGGCCGGGGAGCTGTTTTTT.

This clonotype occurred many times. V usage is TRBV3-1 and J usage is TRBJ2-2; D is uncertain. The germline CDR1 and CDR2 sequences are LGHDT and YNNKEL (reference sequence). The V and J ends lost 4 bases and 5 bases respectively, with 11 bases between them. CDR3 length equals 14 residues. CDR3 in amino acids: CASSRRLGTGELFF. The CDR3, as DNA: TGTGCCAGCAGCCGCCGGTTAGGGACCGGGGAGCTGTTTTTT.

V gene TRBV12-3 or TRBV12-4 combines with J gene TRBJ1-1; no clear D. The CDR3 contains 12 residues. With 6 bases removed from V and 3 bases from J, the gap between germline ends came to 8 bases. For the CDR3, the DNA is TGTGCCAGCAGGCGGGAGTACACTGAAGCTTTCTTT. This gives the protein CASRREYTEAFF.

This clonotype occurred many times. The chain recombines TRBV24-1 with TRBJ2-2; possibly TRBD1 for D (5 bases). CDR3 length equals 14 residues. Germline loops: CDR1 KGHDR, CDR2 SFDVKD. Trimming removed 4 bases from V and 5 bases from J, with 10 bases in between. This chain's CDR3 is CATSEETETGELFF. DNA for the CDR3: TGTGCCACCAGTGAGGAGACAGAGACCGGGGAGCTGTTTTTT.

This clonotype was detected a few times. The rearrangement links TRBV20-1 to TRBJ1-3; 7 bases match TRBD1. Germline V gene lookup returns CDR1 DFQATT and CDR2 SNEGSKA (reference sequence). This CDR3 contains 16 residues. With 1 base clipped from V and 3 bases from J, the junction kept 9 bases outside the gene matches. CDR3 loop: CSARGLLTGHGNTIYF. The CDR3 DNA follows: TGCAGTGCTAGAGGCCTTCTGACAGGGCATGGAAACACCATATATTTT.

This clonotype appeared many times. The chain uses TRBV24-1 and TRBJ1-2, with 8 bases fitting TRBD1. The CDR3 contains 14 residues. CDR1 and CDR2 (germline): KGHDR, SFDVKD. With 5 bases clipped from V and 4 bases from J, the junction kept 5 bases outside the gene matches. The DNA of the CDR3 is TGTGCCACCAGTGGAGAGACAGGGGTCTATGGCTACACCTTC. It is translated as CATSGETGVYGYTF.

This clonotype appeared many times. The chain has TRBV6-1 and TRBJ1-2; D perhaps matches TRBD1 (5 bases). V lost 6 bases to trimming and J lost 7 bases, with 9 bases between them. This CDR3 is built from 11 residues. Per germline, CDR1 MNHNS and CDR2 SASEGT. DNA of the CDR3: TGTGCCAGCAGGGGGGATAGTGGCTACACCTTC. Protein product: CASRGDSGYTF.

Of note for this clonotype: A single base separates this from a much larger clone, so it may be a read error. This chain joins TRBV14 and TRBJ1-1; a possible D gene is TRBD1 (6 bases). Germline V gives CDR1 SGHDN, CDR2 FVKESK. This CDR3 comprises 16 residues. The CDR3 protein is CASSQDRYRASTEVFF. The CDR3 DNA reads as TGTGCCAGCAGCCAAGATCGGTACAGGGCCAGCACTGAAGTTTTCTTT.

The rearrangement joins TRBV6-4 to TRBJ1-6; TRBD1 matches 8 bases. V lost 5 bases and J lost 0; bases outside the gene matches: 27. This CDR3 region has 24 residues. In germline, CDR1 is MRHNA, CDR2 SNTAGT. For the CDR3, the DNA is TGTGCCAGCAGTACCCGCCTACCCCCTTGGTCTGCGGGACAGGCAAGCTCCTATAATTCACCCCTCCACTTT. Protein sequence: CASSTRLPPWSAGQASSYNSPLHF.

This clonotype was recorded a few times. This may stem from a read error, because a much larger clone lies one nucleotide away. The chain couples TRBV28 to TRBJ2-7; 9 bases line up with TRBD1. J lost 3 bases, V lost 6 bases, and 3 bases had no gene match. CDR1 MDHEN and CDR2 SYDVKM come from the germline V gene. The CDR3 is 13 residues long. The CDR3 coding sequence is TGTGCCAGCAGAGGGACAGGGCGCTACGAGCAGTACTTC. Its translation: CASRGTGRYEQYF.

This clonotype was counted many times. The chain combines TRBV12-3 or TRBV12-4 with TRBJ2-2; D tentatively reads TRBD1 or TRBD2 (6 bases each). This CDR3 contains 15 residues. Trimming left V 3 bases short and J 4 bases short, with 12 bases between. Here the CDR3 reads CASSFYREATGELFF. In nucleotides, the CDR3 is TGTGCCAGCAGTTTTTACAGGGAGGCCACCGGGGAGCTGTTTTTT.

This clonotype occurred a few times. The chain carries TRBV5-1 and TRBJ2-2; TRBD2 aligns across 8 bases. This CDR3 comprises 16 residues. The trim removed 4 bases at V and 4 bases at J, leaving 9 bases unmatched. Per the germline V gene, CDR1 is SGHRS and CDR2 is YFSETQ. CDR3 nucleotides: TGCGCCAGCAGCCCGGGGGGGACGACCTTCACCGGGGAGCTGTTTTTT. This codes for CASSPGGTTFTGELFF.